The TCR beta chain under discussion was sequenced for a study of radiation and T cells in renal cell carcinoma (TCRdb year 2020). Regarding the complete study: The samples were obtained from a clinical trial, where primary renal cell carcinomas were treated with 15 Gy stereotactic body radiation therapy and then removed by nephrectomy 4 weeks afterward. Across all 55 or so samples, several million unique CDR3 nucleotide sequences, encoding 2,658,974 unique CDR3 amino acid sequences, were identified. TCR beta sequencing covered 50 to 55 samples in total, comprising about 26 tumors and roughly 27 peripheral blood samples. Paper-wide results and their limitations: The single-armed trial design could not address effects of radiation dose or scheduling on the TCR repertoire. Because pretreatment tumor biopsies were not available, the study could not determine whether clonotypes were already present within the tumor at baseline. Blood repertoire dynamics were not followed beyond 4 weeks after treatment. In blood, the top tumor clonotypes increased between baseline and 2 weeks post-radiation and then shrank by 4 weeks, which suggests that tumor-resident clones expanded only transiently.

Following the manufacturer's recommendations, the immunoSEQ kit was used to generate TCR beta libraries from genomic DNA. To prepare libraries, a first multiplex PCR with proprietary primers was run, followed by a second PCR that added unique barcodes, and a bead cleanup was done after each round. Each sample batch included a kit-provided positive control reaction and a negative control reaction. The final libraries were assessed on an Agilent 4200 TapeStation D1000 ScreenTape, pooled by volume, and quantified by qPCR. Sequencing was performed on an Illumina NextSeq500 with a MidOutput 150-cycle cartridge, and 156 Read1 and 15 Index1 cycles were run with kit custom primers. The pooled library was loaded at about 0.96 pM, and approximately 18% PhiX control was spiked in. The authors processed their data as follows. Vendor-processed data were analyzed in R, and a clonotype was defined as all T cells sharing the same CDR3 nucleotide sequence. In the clone abundance analyses, frequencies were normalized to the 10,000 most abundant clones in each sample. Public T cell clones, which averaged fewer than five per sample, were removed prior to analysis. Tumor-enriched clonotypes and baseline blood-enriched clonotypes were defined as those with an abundance difference of at least 32-fold between compartments. A beta-binomial differential abundance model was used to identify clonotypes that expanded or contracted between blood time points. The Baroni-Urbani and Buser coefficient was used to measure tumor-blood repertoire similarity, and groups were compared with two-tailed Wilcoxon tests in R. TCRdb retrieved this table from immuneACCESS and kept in-frame rearrangements only. Not all clones are present; in checked studies, unresolved V genes account for under half, and no reason is known for the remainder. V, J and clone size are those of that table, while D and trimming were read from the DNA. Across this sample there are about 150,000 clones, with roughly 87% seen only once. 13% of the sample belongs to the ten largest clones.

The CDR3 has 14 amino acids, counting the end cysteine and phenylalanine. The only DNA kept is the CDR3, 42 bases in frame from the first base. Taken from the germline V gene, the CDR1 and CDR2 loops are SGHNT and YENEEA. V is pared back by 3 bases and J by 0 bases, with 9 bases lying between the germline termini. Worth noting for this clone: No cognate antigen has been identified for it. Within one base of it there is no much larger clone, and no base qualities were kept.

The time point label corresponds to: blood 2 weeks post-SBRT. The sample's treatment or condition label, in plain terms: 15 Gy SBRT to primary tumor, nephrectomy 4 weeks later. To follow tumor-enriched clonotypes, serial peripheral blood was collected from radiation-treated patients at baseline and at 2 weeks and 4 weeks after SBRT. Every patient's renal cell carcinoma showed clear cell pathology. The QIAamp DNA Blood Mini Kit (Qiagen) was used to prepare genomic DNA for TCR sequencing. Samples were included in the analyses only if all quality control checks were passed. The sequence was collected from a woman between 50 and 59 years old with renal cell carcinoma. The V and J genes are TRBV11-3 and TRBJ2-7; D gene: possibly TRBD1, on 5 matching bases. The input for sequencing was blood, taken from a patient whose treatment included radiotherapy and nephrectomy. The DNA sequence is given as TGTGCCAGCAGCTTCTCAGGGAACTCCTACGAGCAGTACTTC. Translated, this is CASSFSGNSYEQYF.